A selection of T cell receptor beta chains follows, all from one sample in a study of long-term antiretroviral therapy in people with HIV. Sequencing was performed with immunoSEQ multiplex PCR; in TCRdb, only in-frame clones are kept and a portion is missing. The sample carries over 10,000 clones, approximately 71% recorded once. The sample here was unsorted PBMCs, taken 0.5 years before starting antiretroviral therapy. The receptors were sampled from a woman aged 40 to 50 with HIV. CDR3s leave out the opening cysteine and the closing phenylalanine or tryptophan. Each record gives: J gene, V gene, D gene, CDR3 protein. A D gene is named only where the DNA matches it firmly.

>TRBJ2-3|TRBV4-1|-
ASSQERSSIH
>TRBJ2-7|TRBV4-2|-
ASSQDGSRREEQY
>TRBJ1-1|TRBV30|TRBD1
AWSGGQGAYEAF
>TRBJ2-1|TRBV5-1|TRBD2
ASSLGLRDYNNEQF
>TRBJ1-2|TRBV28|-
ASSLGRNYGYT
>TRBJ2-7|TRBV30|-
AWSVELPVSYEQY
>TRBJ2-1|TRBV30|-
AWSVVGPKQF
>TRBJ2-3|TRBV19|TRBD2
ASSIITSGGAIDTQY
>TRBJ2-7|TRBV2|-
AISPGRAYEQY
>TRBJ2-7|TRBV18|-
ASSPAGTQGYEQY
>TRBJ2-3|TRBV6-6|-
ASSFALADTQY
>TRBJ2-2|TRBV11-2|-
ASSFRDPNTGELF
>TRBJ1-1|TRBV18|-
ASSQLRGVTEAF
>TRBJ1-1|TRBV18|-
ASSGVGGTEAF
>TRBJ2-1|TRBV5-1|-
ASRTGYTSYNEQF
>TRBJ2-7|TRBV10-3|-
AISESGLSGEQY
>TRBJ2-1|TRBV5-1|-
ASSLVAGASYNEQF
>TRBJ1-1|TRBV5-5|TRBD1
ASSFDRVNTEAF
>TRBJ2-5|TRBV29-1|-
SVWGGTAWEDQETQY
>TRBJ2-1|TRBV5-5|-
ASSLGSGAYNEQF
>TRBJ2-5|TRBV30|-
AWNRLLQETQY
>TRBJ1-2|TRBV7-2|TRBD1
ASSLAGTDYGYT
>TRBJ1-1|TRBV2|-
ASTYRENTEAF
>TRBJ1-5|TRBV6-1|-
ASSVDQPQH
>TRBJ2-6|TRBV7-2|-
ASSPLLGANVLT
>TRBJ2-7|TRBV7-9|-
ASSSDPYEQY
>TRBJ1-1|TRBV4-1|TRBD1
ASRPAPGTGAEAF
>TRBJ2-3|TRBV9|-
ASSVGGGDTQY
>TRBJ2-5|TRBV6-5|TRBD1
ASSQGQGDQETQY
>TRBJ1-1|TRBV29-1|-
SVAENTEAF
>TRBJ2-7|TRBV4-3|-
ASSQDLLSREQY
>TRBJ1-1|TRBV5-1|-
ASSPTVATEAF
>TRBJ1-1|TRBV5-1|TRBD1
ASSSDREDTEAF
>TRBJ1-5|TRBV11-2|TRBD1
ASSPGTAFNQPQH
>TRBJ1-1|TRBV18|TRBD1
ASSPRQGNTEAF
>TRBJ2-3|TRBV2|-
ASSASTDTQY
>TRBJ2-7|TRBV9|TRBD1
ASSVGEGQAFYEQY
>TRBJ1-2|TRBV6-1|TRBD1
ASNPSGGGYGYT
>TRBJ1-1|TRBV11-2|-
ASSLGPRVEAF
>TRBJ1-4|TRBV5-4|TRBD1
ASSQGQGATNEKLF
>TRBJ2-7|TRBV6-6|TRBD2
ASSPTSGRTYEQY
>TRBJ1-5|TRBV7-8|-
ASSLGVSLGNQPQH
>TRBJ1-3|TRBV9|-
ASSAHVLTGRTGNTIY
>TRBJ1-3|TRBV10-3|-
AISESGSSGNTIY
>TRBJ2-7|TRBV29-1|-
SVEEPGPSASYEQY
>TRBJ1-3|TRBV30|-
AWSIAGNTIY
>TRBJ1-2|TRBV5-1|-
ASSPANVGNYGYT
>TRBJ1-2|TRBV5-4|-
ASSPDTNYGYT
>TRBJ1-6|TRBV4-3|-
ASSQITGAGSPLH
>TRBJ1-1|TRBV4-1|TRBD1
ASSQSGTGERDEAF
>TRBJ2-3|TRBV7-9|-
ASSLAGPSTDTQY